This TCR beta chain was profiled in a study of cytomegalovirus exposure and HLA in healthy donors. Study-wide points: Within an earlier analysis, most TCR beta V segments proved productive either about 87% or about 30% of the time. 87-base-pair reads could not separate some V segments, including TRBV6-2 and TRBV6-3. Presence/absence comparisons presumed near-even sequencing depth among donors.

PCR employed 60 Vbeta and 13 Jbeta primers. Original analysis: Later work found around 80 million unique TCR beta chains, with about 10 million shared. TCRdb keeps only in-frame clones here, not all; method: immunoSEQ multiplex PCR. Clone size and the V and J calls come from that table; the DNA yielded D and trimming. This sample has around 99,000 clones; roughly 76% occur once, and the top ten carry 7.7%. The CDR3 spans 14 residues. CDR1 is SGHNT and CDR2 is YYREEE in the germline V gene (reference sequence). The germline V and J ends were trimmed by 1 base and 1 base, with 5 bases remaining between them. As to this clone: Its specificity is unknown.

The chain has TRBV5-4 and TRBJ2-2; TRBD1 is a possible D gene (5 bases). The sample taken for sequencing was PBMCs. This sequence was found in a woman aged 45-65 years in good health and CMV-seropositive. This chain's CDR3 is CASSLTGNTGELFF. CDR3 in DNA: TGTGCCAGCAGCTTGACAGGGAACACCGGGGAGCTGTTTTTT.